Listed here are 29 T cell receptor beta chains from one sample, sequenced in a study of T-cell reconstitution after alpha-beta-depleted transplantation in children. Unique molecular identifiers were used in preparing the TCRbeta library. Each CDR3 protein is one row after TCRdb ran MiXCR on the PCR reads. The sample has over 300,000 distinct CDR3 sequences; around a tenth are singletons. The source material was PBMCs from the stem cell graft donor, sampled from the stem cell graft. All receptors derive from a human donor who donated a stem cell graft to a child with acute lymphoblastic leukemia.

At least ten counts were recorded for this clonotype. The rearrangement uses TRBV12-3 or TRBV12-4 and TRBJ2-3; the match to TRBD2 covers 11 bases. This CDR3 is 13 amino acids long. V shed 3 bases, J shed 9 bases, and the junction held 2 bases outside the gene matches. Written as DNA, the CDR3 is TGTGCCAGCAGTTTGGGGACTAGCGGAACGCAGTATTTT. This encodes CASSLGTSGTQYF.

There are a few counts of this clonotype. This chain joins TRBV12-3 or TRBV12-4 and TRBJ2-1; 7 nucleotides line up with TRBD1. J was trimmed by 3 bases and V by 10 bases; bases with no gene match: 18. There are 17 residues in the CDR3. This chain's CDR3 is CATRKGRGGAVYNEQFF. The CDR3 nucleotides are TGTGCCACGAGGAAGGGGAGAGGGGGCGCAGTCTACAATGAGCAGTTCTTC.

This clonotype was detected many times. Here the CDR3 reads CSVAPSGRHRISYEQYF. In DNA form, the CDR3 reads TGCAGCGTTGCCCCCAGCGGGAGGCACAGAATCTCCTACGAGCAGTACTTC. The gene calls are TRBV29-1 and TRBJ2-7, with 9 bases fitting TRBD2. This CDR3 has 17 residues. With 4 bases clipped from V and 0 bases from J, the junction kept 13 bases outside the gene matches. From germline, CDR1 is SQVTM and CDR2 ANQGSEA.

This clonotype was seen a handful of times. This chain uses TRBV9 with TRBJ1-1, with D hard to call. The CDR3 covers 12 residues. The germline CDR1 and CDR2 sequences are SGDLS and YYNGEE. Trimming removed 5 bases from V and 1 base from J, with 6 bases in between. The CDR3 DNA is TGTGCCAGCAGAAATGAGAACACTGAAGCTTTCTTT. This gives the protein CASRNENTEAFF. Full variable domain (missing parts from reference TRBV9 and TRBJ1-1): DSGVTQTPKHLITATGQRVTLRCSPRSGDLSVYWYQQSLDQGLQFLIQYYNGEERAKGNILERFSAQQFPDLHSELNLSSLELGDSALYFCASRNENTEAFFGQGTRLTVV.

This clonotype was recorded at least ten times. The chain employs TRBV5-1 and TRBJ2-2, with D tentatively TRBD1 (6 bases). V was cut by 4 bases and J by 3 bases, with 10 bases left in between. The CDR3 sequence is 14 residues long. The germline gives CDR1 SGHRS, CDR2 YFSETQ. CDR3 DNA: TGCGCCAGCAGCGCGACAGGATACACCGGGGAGCTGTTTTTT. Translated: CASSATGYTGELFF. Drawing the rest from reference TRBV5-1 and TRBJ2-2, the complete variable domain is KAGVTQTPRYLIKTRGQQVTLSCSPISGHRSVSWYQQTPGQGLQFLFEYFSETQRNKGNFPGRFSGRQFSNSRSEMNVSTLELGDSALYLCASSATGYTGELFFGEGSRLTVL.

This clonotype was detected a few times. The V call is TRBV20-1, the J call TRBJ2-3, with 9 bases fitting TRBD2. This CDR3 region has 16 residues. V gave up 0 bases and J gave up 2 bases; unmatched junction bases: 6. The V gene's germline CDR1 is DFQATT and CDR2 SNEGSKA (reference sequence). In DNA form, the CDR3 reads TGCAGTGCTAGAGATCCGACTAGCGGAGACACAGATACGCAGTATTTT. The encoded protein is CSARDPTSGDTDTQYF.

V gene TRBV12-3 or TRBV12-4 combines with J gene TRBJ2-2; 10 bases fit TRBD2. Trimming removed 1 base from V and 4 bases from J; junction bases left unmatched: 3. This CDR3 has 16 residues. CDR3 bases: TGTGCCAGCAGTTTAGAGAGCGGGAGGGTCACCGGGGAGCTGTTTTTT. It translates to CASSLESGRVTGELFF.

The chain's CDR3 is CAWGAVPSYNEQFF. The CDR3, as DNA: TGTGCCTGGGGGGCGGTACCCTCCTACAATGAGCAGTTCTTC. The chain couples TRBV30 to TRBJ2-1; weak D call: TRBD1 (5 bases). Germline lookup yields CDR1 GTSNPN and CDR2 SVGIG (reference sequence). This CDR3 comprises 14 residues. Trimming shortened V by 5 bases and J by 0 bases, and 11 bases separated the two germline ends.

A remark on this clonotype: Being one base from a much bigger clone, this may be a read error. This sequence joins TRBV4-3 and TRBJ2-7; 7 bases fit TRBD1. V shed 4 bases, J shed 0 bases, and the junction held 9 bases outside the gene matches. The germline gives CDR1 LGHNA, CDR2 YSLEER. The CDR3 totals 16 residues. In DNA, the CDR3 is TGCGCCAGCAGCCCCGACAGGGTCCCCCGCTCCTACGAGCAGTACTTC. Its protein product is CASSPDRVPRSYEQYF.

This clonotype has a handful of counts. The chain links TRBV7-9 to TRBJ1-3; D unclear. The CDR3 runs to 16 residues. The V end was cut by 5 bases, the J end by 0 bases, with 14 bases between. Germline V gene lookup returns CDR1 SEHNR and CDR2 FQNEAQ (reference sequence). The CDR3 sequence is CASSPSQATSGNTIYF. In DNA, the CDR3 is TGTGCCAGCAGCCCTTCGCAGGCGACCTCTGGAAACACCATATATTTT. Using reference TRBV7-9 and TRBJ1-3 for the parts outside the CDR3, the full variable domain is DTGVSQNPRHKITKRGQNVTFRCDPISEHNRLYWYRQTLGQGPEFLTYFQNEAQLEKSRLLSDRFSAERPKGSFSTLEIQRTEQGDSAMYLCASSPSQATSGNTIYFGEGSWLTVV.

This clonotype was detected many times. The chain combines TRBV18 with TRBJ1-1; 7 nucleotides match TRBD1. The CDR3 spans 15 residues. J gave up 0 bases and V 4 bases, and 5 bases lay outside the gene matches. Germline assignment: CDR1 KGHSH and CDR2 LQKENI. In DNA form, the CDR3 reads TGTGCCAGCTCACTTGACAGGGAGATGAACACTGAAGCTTTCTTT. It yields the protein CASSLDREMNTEAFF.

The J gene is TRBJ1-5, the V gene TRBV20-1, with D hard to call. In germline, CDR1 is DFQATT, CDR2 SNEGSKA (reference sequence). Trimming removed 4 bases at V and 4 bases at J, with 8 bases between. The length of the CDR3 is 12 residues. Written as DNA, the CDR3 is TGCAGTGCTAAGTTTGAGAATCAGCCCCAGCATTTT. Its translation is CSAKFENQPQHF.

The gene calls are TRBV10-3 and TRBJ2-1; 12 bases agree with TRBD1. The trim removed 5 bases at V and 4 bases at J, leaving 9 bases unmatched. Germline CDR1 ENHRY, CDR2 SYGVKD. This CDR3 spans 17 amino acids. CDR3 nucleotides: TGTGCCATCAGTCCCGGGACAGGGGGCGTACTTTACAATGAGCAGTTCTTC. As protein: CAISPGTGGVLYNEQFF.

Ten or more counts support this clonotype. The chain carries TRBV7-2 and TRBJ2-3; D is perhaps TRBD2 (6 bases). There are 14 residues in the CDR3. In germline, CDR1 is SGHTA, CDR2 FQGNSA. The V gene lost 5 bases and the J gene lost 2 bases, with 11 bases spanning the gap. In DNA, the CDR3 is TGTGCCAGCAGCCGTAGCGGACCCACAGATACGCAGTATTTT. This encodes CASSRSGPTDTQYF.

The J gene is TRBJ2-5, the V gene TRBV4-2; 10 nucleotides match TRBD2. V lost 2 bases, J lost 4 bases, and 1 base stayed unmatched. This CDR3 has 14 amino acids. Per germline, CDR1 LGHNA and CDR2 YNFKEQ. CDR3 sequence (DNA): TGTGCCAGCAGCCAAAGGACTAGCGGAGAGACCCAGTACTTC. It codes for CASSQRTSGETQYF.

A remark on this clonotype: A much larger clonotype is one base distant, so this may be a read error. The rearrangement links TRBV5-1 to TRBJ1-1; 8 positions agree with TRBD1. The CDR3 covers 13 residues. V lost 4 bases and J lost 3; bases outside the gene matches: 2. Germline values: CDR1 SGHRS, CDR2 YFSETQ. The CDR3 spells CASSMTGDTEAFF. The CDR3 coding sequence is TGCGCCAGCAGCATGACAGGGGACACTGAAGCTTTCTTT.

CDR3 region: CATENPGTGIYEQYF. In DNA, the CDR3 is TGTGCCACCGAAAACCCCGGGACAGGAATTTACGAGCAGTACTTC. V usage is TRBV7-9 and J usage is TRBJ2-7, with 8 bases aligning to TRBD1. The germline V gene encodes CDR1 SEHNR and CDR2 FQNEAQ (reference sequence). J was trimmed by 4 bases and V by 10 bases; bases with no gene match: 15. This CDR3 comprises 15 residues.

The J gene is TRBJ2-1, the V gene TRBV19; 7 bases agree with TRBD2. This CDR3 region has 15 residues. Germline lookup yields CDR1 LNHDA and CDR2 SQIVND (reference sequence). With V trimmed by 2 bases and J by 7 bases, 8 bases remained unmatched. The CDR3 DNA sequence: TGTGCCAGTAGTATACGTGCGGGAGACGCAAATGAGCAGTTCTTC. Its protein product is CASSIRAGDANEQFF.

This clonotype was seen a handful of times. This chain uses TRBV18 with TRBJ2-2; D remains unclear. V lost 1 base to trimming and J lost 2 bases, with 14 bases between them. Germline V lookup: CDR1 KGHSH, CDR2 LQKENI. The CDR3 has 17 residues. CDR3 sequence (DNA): TGTGCCAGCTCACCACTGGTTGTCCAGGCAAACACCGGGGAGCTGTTTTTT. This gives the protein CASSPLVVQANTGELFF.

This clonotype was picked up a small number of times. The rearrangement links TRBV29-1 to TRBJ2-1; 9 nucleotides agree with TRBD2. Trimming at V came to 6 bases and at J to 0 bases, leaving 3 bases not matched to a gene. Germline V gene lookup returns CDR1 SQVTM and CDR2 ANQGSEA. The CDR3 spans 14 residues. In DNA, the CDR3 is TGCAGCGTAGCGGGAGGTGGCTCCTACAATGAGCAGTTCTTC. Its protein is CSVAGGGSYNEQFF.

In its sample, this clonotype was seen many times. In nucleotides, the CDR3 is TGTGCCAGCAGCCAGGGGGGGAGCTACAATGAGCAGTTCTTC. Protein product: CASSQGGSYNEQFF. V usage is TRBV7-3 and J usage is TRBJ2-1; D assignment may be TRBD1 or TRBD2 (7 bases each). This CDR3 has 14 amino acids. Germline-derived CDR1 and CDR2 are SGHTA and FQGTGA. Trimming removed 5 bases at V and 3 bases at J, with 11 bases between.

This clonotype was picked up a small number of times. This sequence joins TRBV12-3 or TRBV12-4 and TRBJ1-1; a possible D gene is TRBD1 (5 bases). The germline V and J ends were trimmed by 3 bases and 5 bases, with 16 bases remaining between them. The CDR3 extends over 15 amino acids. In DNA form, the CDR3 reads TGTGCCAGCAGTTTCTTCCGGGCTCGGGGGACTGAAGCTTTCTTT. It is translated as CASSFFRARGTEAFF.

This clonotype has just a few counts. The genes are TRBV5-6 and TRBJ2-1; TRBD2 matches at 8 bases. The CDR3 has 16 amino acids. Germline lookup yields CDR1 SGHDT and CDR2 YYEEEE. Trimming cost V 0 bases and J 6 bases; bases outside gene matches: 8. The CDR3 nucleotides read TGTGCCAGCAGCTTGGGGGAGCGGGAGCGGGGCAATGAGCAGTTCTTC. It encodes CASSLGERERGNEQFF.

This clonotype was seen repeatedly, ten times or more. Here the CDR3 reads CASSLAGRNTDTQYF. DNA of the CDR3: TGCGCCAGCAGCTTGGCCGGGAGGAACACAGATACGCAGTATTTT. The chain links TRBV5-1 to TRBJ2-3; TRBD2 matches 7 bases. The CDR3 runs 15 residues. Trimming took 0 bases from V and 2 from J; bases not matched to a gene: 3. CDR1 SGHRS and CDR2 YFSETQ come from the germline V gene.

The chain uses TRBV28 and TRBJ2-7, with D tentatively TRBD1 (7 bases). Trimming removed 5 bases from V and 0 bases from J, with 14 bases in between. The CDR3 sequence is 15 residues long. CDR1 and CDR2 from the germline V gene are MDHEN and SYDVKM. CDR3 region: CASSRQGLFSYEQYF. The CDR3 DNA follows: TGTGCCAGCAGTCGACAGGGACTCTTCTCCTACGAGCAGTACTTC.

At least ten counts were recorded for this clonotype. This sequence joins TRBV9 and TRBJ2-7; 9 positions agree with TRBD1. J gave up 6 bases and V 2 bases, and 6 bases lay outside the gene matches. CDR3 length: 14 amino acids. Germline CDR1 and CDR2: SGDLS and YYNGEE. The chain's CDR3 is CASSVGTGMGEQYF. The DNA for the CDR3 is TGTGCCAGCAGCGTTGGGACAGGGATGGGCGAGCAGTACTTC.

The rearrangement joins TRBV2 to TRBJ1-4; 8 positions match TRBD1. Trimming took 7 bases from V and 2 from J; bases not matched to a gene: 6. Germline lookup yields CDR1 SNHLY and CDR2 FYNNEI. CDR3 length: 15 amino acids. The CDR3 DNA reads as TGTGCCAGCAACCCTAGGACAGGGACTAATGAAAAACTGTTTTTT. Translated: CASNPRTGTNEKLFF.

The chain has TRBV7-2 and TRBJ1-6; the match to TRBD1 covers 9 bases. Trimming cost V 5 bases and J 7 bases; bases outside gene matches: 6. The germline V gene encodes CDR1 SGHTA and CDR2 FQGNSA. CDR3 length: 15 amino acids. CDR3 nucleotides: TGTGCCAGCAGCGCCCGGACAGGGGAGAATTCACCCCTCCACTTT. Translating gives CASSARTGENSPLHF.

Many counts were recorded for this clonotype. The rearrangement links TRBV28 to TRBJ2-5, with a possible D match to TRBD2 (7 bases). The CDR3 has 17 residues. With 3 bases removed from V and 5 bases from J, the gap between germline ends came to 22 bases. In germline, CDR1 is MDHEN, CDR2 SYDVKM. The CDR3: CASSFPLGGAPAETQYF. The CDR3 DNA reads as TGTGCCAGCAGTTTCCCTTTAGGGGGGGCCCCAGCGGAGACCCAGTACTTC. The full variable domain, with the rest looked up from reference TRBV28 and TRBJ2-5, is DVKVTQSSRYLVKRTGEKVFLECVQDMDHENMFWYRQDPGLGLRLIYFSYDVKMKEKGDIPEGYSVSREKKERFSLILESASTNQTSMYLCASSFPLGGAPAETQYFGPGTRLLVL.